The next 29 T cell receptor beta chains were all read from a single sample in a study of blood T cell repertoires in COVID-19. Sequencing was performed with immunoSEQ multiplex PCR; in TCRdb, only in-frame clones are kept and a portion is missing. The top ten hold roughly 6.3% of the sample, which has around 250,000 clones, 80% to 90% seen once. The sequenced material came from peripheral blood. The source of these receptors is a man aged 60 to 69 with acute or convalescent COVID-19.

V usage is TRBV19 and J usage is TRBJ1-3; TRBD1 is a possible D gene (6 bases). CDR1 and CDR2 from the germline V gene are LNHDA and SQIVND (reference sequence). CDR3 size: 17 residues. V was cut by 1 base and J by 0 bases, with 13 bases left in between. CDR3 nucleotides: TGTGCCAGTAGTATAGTGGACAGCTTTCACTCTGGAAACACCATATATTTT. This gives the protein CASSIVDSFHSGNTIYF.

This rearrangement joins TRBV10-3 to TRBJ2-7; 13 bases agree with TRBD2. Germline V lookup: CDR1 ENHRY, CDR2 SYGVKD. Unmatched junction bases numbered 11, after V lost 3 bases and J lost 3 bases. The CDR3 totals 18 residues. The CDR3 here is CAISDLGLAGASSYEQYF. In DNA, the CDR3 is TGTGCCATCAGTGACCTCGGACTAGCGGGAGCATCCAGCTACGAGCAGTACTTC.

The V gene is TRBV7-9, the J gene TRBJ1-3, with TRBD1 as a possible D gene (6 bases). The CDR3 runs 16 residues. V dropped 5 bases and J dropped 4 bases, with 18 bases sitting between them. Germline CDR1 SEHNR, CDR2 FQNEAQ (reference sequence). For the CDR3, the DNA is TGTGCCAGCAGCCCTCCAAACAGGGCCACAGGAAACACCATATATTTT. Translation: CASSPPNRATGNTIYF.

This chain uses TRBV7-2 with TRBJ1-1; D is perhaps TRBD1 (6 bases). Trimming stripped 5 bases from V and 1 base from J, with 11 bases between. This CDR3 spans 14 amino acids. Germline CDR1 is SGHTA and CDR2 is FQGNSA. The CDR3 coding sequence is TGTGCCAGCAGCCCCTACAGGGAGAACACTGAAGCTTTCTTT. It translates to CASSPYRENTEAFF.

DNA of the CDR3: TGTGCCAGCAGCTTGAGGGTACGGGTCTCCTACAATGAGCAGTTCTTC. It codes for CASSLRVRVSYNEQFF. This chain joins TRBV11-2 and TRBJ2-1, with a possible D match to TRBD2 (5 bases). V shed 3 bases and J shed 0 bases, with 12 bases lying between them. Germline values: CDR1 SGHAT, CDR2 FQNNGV. This CDR3 contains 16 residues.

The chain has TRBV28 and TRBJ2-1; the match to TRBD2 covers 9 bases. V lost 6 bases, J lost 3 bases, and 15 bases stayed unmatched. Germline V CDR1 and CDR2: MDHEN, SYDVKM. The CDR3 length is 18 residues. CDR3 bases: TGTGCCAGCAGGGGAAAGGCGGGAGGGATTCTAAACTACAATGAGCAGTTCTTC. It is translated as CASRGKAGGILNYNEQFF.

CDR3 protein: CASSTGTASGNTIYF. CDR3 coding DNA: TGCGCCAGCAGCACCGGGACAGCCTCTGGAAACACCATATATTTT. V and J are TRBV5-1 and TRBJ1-3; 7 nucleotides match TRBD1. The length of the CDR3 is 15 residues. Germline CDR1 is SGHRS and CDR2 is YFSETQ. The V gene end was trimmed by 4 bases and the J gene end by 0 bases; junction bases not matched to a gene: 4.

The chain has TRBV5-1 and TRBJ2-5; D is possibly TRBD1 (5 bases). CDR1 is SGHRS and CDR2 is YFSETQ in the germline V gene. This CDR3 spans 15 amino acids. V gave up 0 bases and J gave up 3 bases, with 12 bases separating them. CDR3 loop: CASSLGAGLEETQYF. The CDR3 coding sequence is TGCGCCAGCAGCTTGGGGGCAGGGTTGGAAGAGACCCAGTACTTC.

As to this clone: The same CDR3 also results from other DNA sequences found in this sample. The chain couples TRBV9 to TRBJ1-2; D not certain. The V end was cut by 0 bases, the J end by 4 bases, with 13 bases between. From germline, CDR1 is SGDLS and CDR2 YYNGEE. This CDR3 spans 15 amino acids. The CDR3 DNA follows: TGTGCCAGCAGCGTAGGTGGAGGAGATAGCTATGGCTACACCTTC. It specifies CASSVGGGDSYGYTF.

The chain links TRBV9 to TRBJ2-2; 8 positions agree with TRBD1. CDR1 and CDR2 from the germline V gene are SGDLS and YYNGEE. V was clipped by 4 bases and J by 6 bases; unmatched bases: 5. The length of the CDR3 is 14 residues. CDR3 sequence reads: CASSKRQGPGELFF. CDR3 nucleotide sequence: TGTGCCAGCAGCAAACGACAGGGGCCCGGGGAGCTGTTTTTT.

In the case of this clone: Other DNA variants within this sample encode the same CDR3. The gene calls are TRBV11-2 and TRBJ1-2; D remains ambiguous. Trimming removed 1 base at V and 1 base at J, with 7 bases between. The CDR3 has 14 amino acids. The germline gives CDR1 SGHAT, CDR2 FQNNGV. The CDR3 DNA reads TGTGCCAGCAGCTTAGTAAACAGTAACTATGGCTACACCTTC. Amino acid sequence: CASSLVNSNYGYTF.

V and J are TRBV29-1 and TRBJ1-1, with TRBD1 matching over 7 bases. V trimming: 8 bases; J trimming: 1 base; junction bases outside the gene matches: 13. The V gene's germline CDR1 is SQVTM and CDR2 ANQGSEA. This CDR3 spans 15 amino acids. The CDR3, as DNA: TGCAGCTCATCATGGGCGGGACAGAGGAACACTGAAGCTTTCTTT. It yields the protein CSSSWAGQRNTEAFF.

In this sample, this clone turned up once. The CDR3 reads CASSAASYEQYF. CDR3 nucleotide sequence: TGTGCCAGTAGTGCGGCCTCCTACGAGCAGTACTTC. This chain connects TRBV19 to TRBJ2-7; D remains ambiguous. The V gene lost 5 bases and the J gene lost 0 bases, with 5 bases spanning the gap. This CDR3 comprises 12 residues. CDR1 LNHDA and CDR2 SQIVND come from the germline V gene (reference sequence).

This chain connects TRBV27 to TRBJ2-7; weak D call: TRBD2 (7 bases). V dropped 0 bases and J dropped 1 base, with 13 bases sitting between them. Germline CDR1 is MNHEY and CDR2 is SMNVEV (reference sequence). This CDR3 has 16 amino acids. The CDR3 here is CASSLSGGGLSYEQYF. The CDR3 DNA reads TGTGCCAGCAGTTTATCGGGAGGGGGTTTATCCTACGAGCAGTACTTC.

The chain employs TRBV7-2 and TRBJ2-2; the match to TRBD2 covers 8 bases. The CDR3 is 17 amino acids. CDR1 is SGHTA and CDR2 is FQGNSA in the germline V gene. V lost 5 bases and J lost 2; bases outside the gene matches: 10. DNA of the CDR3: TGTGCCAGCAGCCCCGGGGGAGCGGGAGTAAACACCGGGGAGCTGTTTTTT. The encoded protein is CASSPGGAGVNTGELFF.

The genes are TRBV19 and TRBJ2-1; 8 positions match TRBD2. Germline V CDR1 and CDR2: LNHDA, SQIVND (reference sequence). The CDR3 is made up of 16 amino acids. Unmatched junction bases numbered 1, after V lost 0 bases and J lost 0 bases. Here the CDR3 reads CASSIESGSSYNEQFF. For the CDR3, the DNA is TGTGCCAGTAGTATAGAGAGCGGGAGCTCCTACAATGAGCAGTTCTTC.

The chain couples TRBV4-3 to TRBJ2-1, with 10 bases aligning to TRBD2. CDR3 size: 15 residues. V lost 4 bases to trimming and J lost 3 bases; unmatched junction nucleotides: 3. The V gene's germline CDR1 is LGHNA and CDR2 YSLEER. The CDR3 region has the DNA TGCGCCAGCAGCCTCCAGCGGGAGGGCTACAATGAGCAGTTCTTC. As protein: CASSLQREGYNEQFF.

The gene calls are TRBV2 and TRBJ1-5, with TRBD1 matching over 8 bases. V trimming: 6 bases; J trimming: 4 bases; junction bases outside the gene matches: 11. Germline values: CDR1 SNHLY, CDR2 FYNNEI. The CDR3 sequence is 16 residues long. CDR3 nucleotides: TGTGCCAGCAGCCCCACAGGGGGTGTTGGGAATCAGCCCCAGCATTTT. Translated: CASSPTGGVGNQPQHF. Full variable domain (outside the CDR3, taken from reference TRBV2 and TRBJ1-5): EPEVTQTPSHQVTQMGQEVILRCVPISNHLYFYWYRQILGQKVEFLVSFYNNEISEKSEIFDDQFSVERPDGSNFTLKIRSTKLEDSAMYFCASSPTGGVGNQPQHFGDGTRLSIL.

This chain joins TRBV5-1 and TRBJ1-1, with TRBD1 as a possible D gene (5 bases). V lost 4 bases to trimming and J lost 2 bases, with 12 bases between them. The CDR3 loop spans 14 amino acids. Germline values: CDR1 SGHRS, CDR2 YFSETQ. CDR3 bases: TGCGCCAGCAGCCCTGCTGGGGCAAACACTGAAGCTTTCTTT. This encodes CASSPAGANTEAFF.

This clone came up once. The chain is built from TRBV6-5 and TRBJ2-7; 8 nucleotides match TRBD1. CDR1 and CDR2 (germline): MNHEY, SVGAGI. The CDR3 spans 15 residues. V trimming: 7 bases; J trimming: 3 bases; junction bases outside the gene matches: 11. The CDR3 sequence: CASTPAGGDFYEQYF. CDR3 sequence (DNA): TGTGCCAGCACCCCGGCAGGGGGCGACTTCTACGAGCAGTACTTC.

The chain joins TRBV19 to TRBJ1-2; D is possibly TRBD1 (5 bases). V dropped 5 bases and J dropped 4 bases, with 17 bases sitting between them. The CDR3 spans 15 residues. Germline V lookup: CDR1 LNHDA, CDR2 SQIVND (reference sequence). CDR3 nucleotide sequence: TGTGCCAGTAGTTCCGCGGAGGGGATTCGCTATGGCTACACCTTC. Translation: CASSSAEGIRYGYTF.

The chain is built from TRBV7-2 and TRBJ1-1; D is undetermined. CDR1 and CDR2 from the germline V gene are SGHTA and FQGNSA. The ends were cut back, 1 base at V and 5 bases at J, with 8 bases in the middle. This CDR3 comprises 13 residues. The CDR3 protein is CASSLDPQTEAFF. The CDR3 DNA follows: TGTGCCAGCAGCTTAGATCCCCAAACTGAAGCTTTCTTT.

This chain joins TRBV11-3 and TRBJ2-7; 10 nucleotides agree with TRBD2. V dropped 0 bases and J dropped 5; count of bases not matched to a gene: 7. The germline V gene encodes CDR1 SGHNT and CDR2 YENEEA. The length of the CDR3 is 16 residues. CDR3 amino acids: CASSLDQLAGVHEQYF. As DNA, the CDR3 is TGTGCCAGCAGCTTAGATCAGCTAGCGGGAGTACACGAGCAGTACTTC.

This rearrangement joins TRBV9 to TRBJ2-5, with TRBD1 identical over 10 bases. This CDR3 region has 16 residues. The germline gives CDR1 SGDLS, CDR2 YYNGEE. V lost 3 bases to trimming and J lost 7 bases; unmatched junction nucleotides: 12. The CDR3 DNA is TGTGCCAGCAGCGCATCGACAGGGGGCGAATCGGGGACCCAGTACTTC. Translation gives CASSASTGGESGTQYF.

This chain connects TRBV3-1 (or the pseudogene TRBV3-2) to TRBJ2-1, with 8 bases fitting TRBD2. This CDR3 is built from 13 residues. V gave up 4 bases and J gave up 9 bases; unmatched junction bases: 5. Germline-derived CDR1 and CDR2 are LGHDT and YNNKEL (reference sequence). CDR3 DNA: TGTGCCAGCAGCCCCCTACGGGAGGGTGAGCAGTTCTTC. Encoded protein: CASSPLREGEQFF.

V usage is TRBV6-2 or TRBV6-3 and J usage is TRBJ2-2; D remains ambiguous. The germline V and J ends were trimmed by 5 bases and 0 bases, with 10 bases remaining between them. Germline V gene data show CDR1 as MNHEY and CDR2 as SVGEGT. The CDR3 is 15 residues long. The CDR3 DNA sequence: TGTGCCAGCAGTCCGACGACTGCGAACACCGGGGAGCTGTTTTTT. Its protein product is CASSPTTANTGELFF.

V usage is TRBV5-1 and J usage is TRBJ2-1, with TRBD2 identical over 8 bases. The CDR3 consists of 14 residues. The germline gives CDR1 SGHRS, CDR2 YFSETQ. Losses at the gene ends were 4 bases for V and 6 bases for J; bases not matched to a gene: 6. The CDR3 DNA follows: TGCGCCAGCAGCCCGGGAGGGCCCCCCAATGAGCAGTTCTTC. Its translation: CASSPGGPPNEQFF.

As DNA, the CDR3 is TGTGCCAGCAGCCTAATGAGGACTAGGGAGCAGTTCTTC. Translating it yields CASSLMRTREQFF. The chain couples TRBV11-3 to TRBJ2-1, with 7 bases matching TRBD2. V was pared by 5 bases and J by 10 bases, with 8 bases of the junction left unmatched. CDR3 length equals 13 residues. Germline V gene sequence: CDR1 SGHNT, CDR2 YENEEA.

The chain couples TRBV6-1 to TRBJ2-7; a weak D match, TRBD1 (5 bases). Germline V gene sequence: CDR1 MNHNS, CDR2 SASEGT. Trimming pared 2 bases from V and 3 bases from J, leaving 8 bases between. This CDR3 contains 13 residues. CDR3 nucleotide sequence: TGTGCCAGCAGTGAACAGGGTGTCTACGAGCAGTACTTC. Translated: CASSEQGVYEQYF.